These 32 T cell receptor beta chains were sequenced from one sample in a study of blood T cell repertoires in COVID-19. Generated by immunoSEQ multiplex PCR, the TCRdb table keeps only in-frame clones and is missing some. The sample shows hundreds of thousands of clones, roughly 90% of them seen only once. Sequencing input: peripheral blood. The receptors come from a man in his sixties with COVID-19, enrolled during active disease.

There are a few counts of this clone. The chain combines TRBV9 with TRBJ1-4; D not resolved. Trimming pared 3 bases from V and 1 base from J, leaving 7 bases between. CDR1 is SGDLS and CDR2 is YYNGEE in the germline V gene. The CDR3 consists of 14 residues. The CDR3 region is CASSAKKTNEKLFF. DNA of the CDR3: TGTGCCAGCAGCGCCAAAAAAACTAATGAAAAACTGTTTTTT.

The CDR3: CAWSVWQGAIRNTEAFF. The CDR3 DNA follows: TGTGCCTGGAGTGTATGGCAGGGGGCGATTCGTAACACTGAAGCTTTCTTT. This chain joins TRBV30 and TRBJ1-1; the match to TRBD1 covers 8 bases. V was clipped by 0 bases and J by 2 bases; unmatched bases: 11. From germline, CDR1 is GTSNPN and CDR2 SVGIG (reference sequence). The CDR3 totals 17 residues.

CDR3 sequence: CASSYPSPGGTEAFF. The CDR3 region has the DNA TGTGCCAGTAGCTACCCAAGCCCGGGGGGCACTGAAGCTTTCTTT. The V gene is TRBV19, the J gene TRBJ1-1, with a tentative D call TRBD1 (5 bases). Trimming took off 6 bases at V and 4 bases at J, with 18 bases between the two ends. The CDR3 loop spans 15 amino acids. Germline V gene lookup returns CDR1 LNHDA and CDR2 SQIVND (reference sequence).

V usage is TRBV28 and J usage is TRBJ1-6, with a tentative D call TRBD1 (5 bases). Germline V CDR1 and CDR2: MDHEN, SYDVKM. V dropped 5 bases and J dropped 5 bases, with 16 bases sitting between them. The CDR3 runs 16 residues. The DNA of the CDR3 is TGTGCCAGCAGTCGCTGGCAGGGTAGGGATAATTCACCCCTCCACTTT. It specifies CASSRWQGRDNSPLHF.

The CDR3 region is CASSRGTTYEQYF. The CDR3 DNA reads TGTGCCAGCAGTCGAGGGACAACCTACGAGCAGTACTTC. The V and J genes are TRBV12-3 or TRBV12-4 and TRBJ2-7; D possibly corresponds to TRBD1 (6 bases). V shed 5 bases and J shed 2 bases, with 10 bases lying between them. The CDR3 length is 13 residues.

This clone showed up just once. The junction differs from germline at one of its ends, possibly a read error. In nucleotides, the CDR3 is TGCGCCAGCAGTGAGGCGTTGGACGACAGGGGGCCACAGTTC. Protein: CASSEALDDRGPQF. The genes are TRBV10-1 and TRBJ2-7; 10 bases line up with TRBD1. CDR1 WNHNN and CDR2 SYGVQD come from the germline V gene (reference sequence). The CDR3 contains 14 residues.

This chain links TRBV9 with TRBJ2-5; D gene uncertain. Germline CDR1 SGDLS, CDR2 YYNGEE. This CDR3 has 16 residues. V shed 4 bases and J shed 5 bases, with 21 bases lying between them. The CDR3 sequence is CASSPLGLLGQETQYF. The CDR3 coding sequence is TGTGCCAGCAGCCCGCTAGGCCTTCTTGGTCAGGAGACCCAGTACTTC. Full variable domain (missing parts from reference TRBV9 and TRBJ2-5): DSGVTQTPKHLITATGQRVTLRCSPRSGDLSVYWYQQSLDQGLQFLIQYYNGEERAKGNILERFSAQQFPDLHSELNLSSLELGDSALYFCASSPLGLLGQETQYFGPGTRLLVL.

The V and J genes are TRBV5-1 and TRBJ2-2; D is possibly TRBD1 (6 bases). The CDR3 runs to 14 residues. Germline V gives CDR1 SGHRS, CDR2 YFSETQ. V lost 4 bases and J 9 bases, leaving 16 bases between the germline ends. The CDR3 region has the DNA TGCGCCAGCAGCATAGGGGACACTCCTAGGGAGCTGTTTTTT. This gives the protein CASSIGDTPRELFF.

This sequence joins TRBV6-2 or TRBV6-3 and TRBJ2-1; 9 bases agree with TRBD2. From germline, CDR1 is MNHEY and CDR2 SVGEGT. The V gene end was trimmed by 6 bases and the J gene end by 2 bases; junction bases not matched to a gene: 14. This CDR3 comprises 18 residues. CDR3 DNA: TGTGCCAGCAGCCCCCAGACCATCGCGGGGGGGGCCTACAATGAGCAGTTCTTC. Translated: CASSPQTIAGGAYNEQFF.

The chain uses TRBV7-6 and TRBJ2-7; D remains unclear. The CDR3 totals 13 residues. Trimming pared 2 bases from V and 6 bases from J, leaving 11 bases between. Germline values: CDR1 SGHVS, CDR2 FNYEAQ. The CDR3 loop reads CASSLSSVGEQYF. In DNA form, the CDR3 reads TGTGCCAGCAGCTTATCCAGCGTGGGCGAGCAGTACTTC.

The chain joins TRBV28 to TRBJ2-2; no reliable D call. V lost 8 bases and J lost 0, with 10 bases in between. This CDR3 contains 14 residues. CDR1 and CDR2 (germline): MDHEN, SYDVKM. CDR3 loop: CASCGPTNTGELFF. DNA for the CDR3: TGTGCCAGCTGTGGGCCTACGAACACCGGGGAGCTGTTTTTT.

The chain couples TRBV27 to TRBJ1-4; 8 bases fit TRBD1. V lost 3 bases to trimming and J lost 8 bases; unmatched junction nucleotides: 5. The CDR3 has 14 amino acids. The germline V gene encodes CDR1 MNHEY and CDR2 SMNVEV (reference sequence). The chain's CDR3 is CASSLTGVGEKLFF. CDR3 bases: TGTGCCAGCAGTTTGACAGGGGTCGGAGAAAAACTGTTTTTT.

The genes are TRBV6-5 and TRBJ2-7; possibly TRBD1 for D (6 bases). This CDR3 has 15 residues. V lost 4 bases and J lost 2, with 15 bases in between. In germline, CDR1 is MNHEY, CDR2 SVGAGI. CDR3 sequence: CASSSSRGNTYEQYF. The CDR3 region has the DNA TGTGCCAGCAGTTCCTCCAGGGGAAATACCTACGAGCAGTACTTC.

The chain has TRBV5-4 and TRBJ2-5; 11 nucleotides line up with TRBD2. This CDR3 region has 18 residues. V shed 4 bases, J shed 1 base, and the junction held 12 bases outside the gene matches. Germline assignment: CDR1 SGHNT and CDR2 YYREEE (reference sequence). In DNA, the CDR3 is TGTGCCAGCAGCCCGGGGGGGCTAGCGGGAGGAGTCCAAGAGACCCAGTACTTC. It codes for CASSPGGLAGGVQETQYF.

The table lists this clone with a count of one. V is TRBV7-3 and J is TRBJ1-5, with D possibly being TRBD1 (5 bases). Per the germline V gene, CDR1 is SGHTA and CDR2 is FQGTGA. CDR3 size: 20 residues. Deletions cut 5 bases from V and 5 bases from J, with 31 bases between. The CDR3 bases are TGTGCCAGCAGCGACCCCCACCGACCCAGGACACCCGGTTCCGATCAGCCCCAGCATTTT. Its protein is CASSDPHRPRTPGSDQPQHF.

The chain employs TRBV5-1 and TRBJ1-5; 10 bases match TRBD1. V gave up 10 bases and J gave up 1 base; unmatched junction bases: 5. The CDR3 runs 14 residues. The germline V gene has CDR1 SGHRS and CDR2 YFSETQ. The CDR3 sequence: CAGGTGESNQPQHF. The CDR3 nucleotides read TGCGCCGGGGGGACAGGGGAAAGCAATCAGCCCCAGCATTTT.

The chain links TRBV30 to TRBJ1-6; D is uncertain. Germline V gene lookup returns CDR1 GTSNPN and CDR2 SVGIG (reference sequence). Trimming took 4 bases from V and 10 from J, leaving 14 bases between them. The CDR3 extends over 13 amino acids. CDR3 sequence (DNA): TGTGCCTGGACCGGCCACAGCAACTCACCCCTCCACTTT. It yields the protein CAWTGHSNSPLHF. Based on the CDR3 plus reference TRBV30 and TRBJ1-6, the full variable domain is SQTIHQWPATLVQPVGSPLSLECTVEGTSNPNLYWYRQAAGRGLQLLFYSVGIGQISSEVPQNLSASRPQDRQFILSSKKLLLSDSGFYLCAWTGHSNSPLHFGNGTRLTVT.

The chain couples TRBV5-1 to TRBJ2-1; 11 bases are a match to TRBD2. Unmatched junction bases numbered 10, after V lost 0 bases and J lost 5 bases. The CDR3 is made up of 18 amino acids. The V gene's germline CDR1 is SGHRS and CDR2 YFSETQ. In nucleotides, the CDR3 is TGCGCCAGCAGCTTGGCTATAACTAGCGGGAGCCCCAACAATGAGCAGTTCTTC. Translating gives CASSLAITSGSPNNEQFF. The whole variable domain, remainder taken from reference TRBV5-1 and TRBJ2-1, is KAGVTQTPRYLIKTRGQQVTLSCSPISGHRSVSWYQQTPGQGLQFLFEYFSETQRNKGNFPGRFSGRQFSNSRSEMNVSTLELGDSALYLCASSLAITSGSPNNEQFFGPGTRLTVL.

The chain links TRBV11-2 to TRBJ2-7; TRBD1 is a possible D gene (6 bases). The length of the CDR3 is 14 residues. The ends were cut back, 7 bases at V and 1 base at J, with 14 bases in the middle. Germline assignment: CDR1 SGHAT and CDR2 FQNNGV. In DNA, the CDR3 is TGTGCCAGCACCGCCCAAGGGGGATCCTACGAGCAGTACTTC. It encodes CASTAQGGSYEQYF.

The chain joins TRBV7-8 to TRBJ1-2; D call uncertain. The CDR3 contains 13 residues. The V gene lost 1 base and the J gene lost 8 bases, with 11 bases spanning the gap. Germline assignment: CDR1 SGHVS and CDR2 FQNEAQ. CDR3 in DNA: TGTGCCAGCAGCTTAGGGATAGGGAGCGGCTACACCTTC. Translated: CASSLGIGSGYTF.

This clone came up a few times. This chain joins TRBV7-8 and TRBJ2-2; TRBD1 aligns across 10 bases. The CDR3 extends over 15 amino acids. Germline V gene data show CDR1 as SGHVS and CDR2 as FQNEAQ. V lost 6 bases and J lost 4; bases outside the gene matches: 5. This chain's CDR3 is CASRGQGVTTGELFF. The CDR3 DNA reads TGTGCCAGCAGAGGACAGGGGGTGACCACCGGGGAGCTGTTTTTT.

The chain is built from TRBV5-5 and TRBJ2-5, with 8 bases matching TRBD2. V lost 0 bases to trimming and J lost 1 base; unmatched junction nucleotides: 5. The CDR3 length is 16 residues. Per the germline V gene, CDR1 is SGHKS and CDR2 is YYEKEE (reference sequence). The chain's CDR3 is CASSLEPAGAQETQYF. CDR3 DNA sequence: TGTGCCAGCAGCTTGGAGCCAGCGGGGGCCCAAGAGACCCAGTACTTC. The full variable domain, its missing parts supplied by reference TRBV5-5 and TRBJ2-5, is DAGVTQSPTHLIKTRGQQVTLRCSPISGHKSVSWYQQVLGQGPQFIFQYYEKEERGRGNFPDRFSARQFPNYSSELNVNALLLGDSALYLCASSLEPAGAQETQYFGPGTRLLVL.

This rearrangement joins TRBV7-3 to TRBJ2-7, with no clear D. CDR1 is SGHTA, CDR2 FQGTGA, per germline. V was cut by 5 bases and J by 6 bases, with 8 bases left in between. The length of the CDR3 is 11 residues. For the CDR3, the DNA is TGTGCCAGCAGCACATTCTTCGAGCAGTACTTC. Translation: CASSTFFEQYF.

Only one count was recorded for this clone. The chain combines TRBV7-3 with TRBJ2-2; D unresolved. This CDR3 comprises 15 residues. V dropped 5 bases and J dropped 1 base, with 11 bases sitting between them. The germline V gene has CDR1 SGHTA and CDR2 FQGTGA. The DNA for the CDR3 is TGTGCCAGCAGCCTTGGCGGTATGAACACCGGGGAGCTGTTTTTT. Protein: CASSLGGMNTGELFF. The entire variable domain, with the rest obtained from reference TRBV7-3 and TRBJ2-2, is as follows: GAGVSQTPSNKVTEKGKYVELRCDPISGHTALYWYRQSLGQGPEFLIYFQGTGAADDSGLPNDRFFAVRPEGSVSTLKIQRTERGDSAVYLCASSLGGMNTGELFFGEGSRLTVL.

This clone has only one observation. This chain connects TRBV6-5 to TRBJ2-7; weak D call: TRBD2 (5 bases). This CDR3 region has 14 residues. The V end was cut by 4 bases, the J end by 2 bases, with 12 bases between. Germline CDR1 MNHEY, CDR2 SVGAGI. The CDR3 DNA reads as TGTGCCAGCAGTTTGGCGGGTTCAACCTACGAGCAGTACTTC. It translates to CASSLAGSTYEQYF.

The gene calls are TRBV7-6 and TRBJ2-3; D possibly corresponds to TRBD1 (6 bases). CDR1 and CDR2 (germline): SGHVS, FNYEAQ. CDR3 length equals 15 residues. The V gene lost 4 bases and the J gene lost 0 bases, with 11 bases spanning the gap. CDR3 amino acids: CASSSWTVSTDTQYF. Here the CDR3 DNA reads TGTGCCAGCAGCTCGTGGACAGTCAGCACAGATACGCAGTATTTT.

This chain uses TRBV12-5 with TRBJ1-1; D call uncertain. The germline V gene has CDR1 LGHNT and CDR2 FRNRAP. V was shortened by 2 bases and J by 4 bases, with 11 bases between the two germline ends. CDR3 size: 14 residues. This CDR3 is CASGLNGEGTEAFF. DNA for the CDR3: TGTGCTAGTGGTTTGAACGGAGAGGGCACTGAAGCTTTCTTT.

The rearrangement uses TRBV7-9 and TRBJ2-4, with TRBD1 matching 8 bases. The CDR3 extends over 14 amino acids. Germline-derived CDR1 and CDR2 are SEHNR and FQNEAQ (reference sequence). The trim removed 5 bases at V and 3 bases at J, leaving 3 bases unmatched. The CDR3 region has the DNA TGTGCCAGCAGCGACAGGGGCGGCAAAAACATTCAGTACTTC. It is translated as CASSDRGGKNIQYF.

The chain recombines TRBV4-2 with TRBJ2-7, with D possibly matching TRBD2 (6 bases). Germline V lookup: CDR1 LGHNA, CDR2 YNFKEQ. The V gene lost 4 bases and the J gene lost 1 base, with 14 bases spanning the gap. CDR3 length: 15 amino acids. CDR3 amino acids: CASSPGGTESYEQYF. As DNA, the CDR3 is TGTGCCAGCAGCCCAGGCGGGACGGAATCCTACGAGCAGTACTTC.

The chain combines TRBV28 with TRBJ1-1, with 12 bases lining up with TRBD1. The V gene end was trimmed by 2 bases and the J gene end by 1 base; junction bases not matched to a gene: 5. Germline lookup yields CDR1 MDHEN and CDR2 SYDVKM. This CDR3 region has 17 residues. DNA of the CDR3: TGTGCCAGCAGTTTAAGGGGGACAGGGGGCTGGAACACTGAAGCTTTCTTT. Its protein is CASSLRGTGGWNTEAFF.

The chain is built from TRBV10-3 and TRBJ1-1; D gene ambiguous. Germline V gene sequence: CDR1 ENHRY, CDR2 SYGVKD. V dropped 3 bases and J dropped 3 bases, with 8 bases sitting between them. The CDR3 spans 13 residues. The CDR3 region is CAISDSRDTEAFF. DNA of the CDR3: TGTGCCATCAGTGATTCGCGCGACACTGAAGCTTTCTTT.

V usage is TRBV19 and J usage is TRBJ1-5, with 9 nucleotides matching TRBD1. CDR1 is LNHDA and CDR2 is SQIVND in the germline V gene (reference sequence). The junction had 11 bases not matched to a gene; V was cut back by 5 bases and J by 0 bases. The CDR3 loop spans 18 amino acids. The DNA for the CDR3 is TGTGCCAGTAGTCCGGGGACAGGGAGATTCGCTAGCAATCAGCCCCAGCATTTT. The encoded protein is CASSPGTGRFASNQPQHF.